This TCR beta chain appears in the sequencing data of a study of T-cell reconstitution after alpha-beta-depleted transplantation in children. Overall study results and limits: At the one-year point after transplant, T-cell counts and TCRbeta diversity were found to come mostly from T cells that had been newly produced. Several hundred expanded graft clones reportedly gave rise to the alpha-beta T cells present about two months after transplant. From surviving recipient T cells and thymic progenitors came the high day-60 TCRbeta diversity observed in some patients.

Unique molecular identifiers were used in preparing the TCRbeta library. TCRdb passed the PCR reads through MiXCR, listing each CDR3 protein once. Of more than 85,000 distinct CDR3 sequences in the sample, 6% were seen once. This clonotype was observed many times. The antigen is undetermined. Sequencing was performed on PBMCs, mostly from graft donor cells, taken 60 days after TCRalphabeta/CD19-depleted stem cell transplant. The TCR was taken from a female patient between 2 and 10 years old who had a stem cell transplant for Fanconi anemia, so the T cells may come from the graft donor.

The CDR3 protein is CASSSRGGYNEQFF. CDR3 nucleotide sequence: TGTGCCAGCAGCTCTCGGGGGGGTTACAATGAGCAGTTCTTC. J is TRBJ2-1 and V is TRBV7-2, with 8 bases matching TRBD2. With 4 bases clipped from V and 4 bases from J, the junction kept 3 bases outside the gene matches. The CDR3 spans 14 residues. The germline V gene has CDR1 SGHTA and CDR2 FQGNSA.